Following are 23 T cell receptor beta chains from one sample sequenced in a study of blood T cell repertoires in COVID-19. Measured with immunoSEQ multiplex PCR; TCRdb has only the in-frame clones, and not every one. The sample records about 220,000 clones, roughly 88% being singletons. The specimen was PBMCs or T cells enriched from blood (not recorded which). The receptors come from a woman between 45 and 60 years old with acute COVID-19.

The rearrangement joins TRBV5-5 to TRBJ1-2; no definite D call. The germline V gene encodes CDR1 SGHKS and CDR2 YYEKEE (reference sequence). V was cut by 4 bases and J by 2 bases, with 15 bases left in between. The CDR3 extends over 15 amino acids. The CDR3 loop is CASSTTGRENYGYTF. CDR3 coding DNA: TGTGCCAGCAGCACGACCGGACGGGAAAACTATGGCTACACCTTC.

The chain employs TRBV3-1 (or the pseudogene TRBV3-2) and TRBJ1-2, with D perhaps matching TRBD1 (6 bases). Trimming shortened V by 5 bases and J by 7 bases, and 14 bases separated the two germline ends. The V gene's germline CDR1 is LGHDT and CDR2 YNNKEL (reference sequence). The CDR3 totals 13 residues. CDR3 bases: TGTGCCAGCAGCTGGGGGGGGCGCGGTGGCTACACCTTC. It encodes CASSWGGRGGYTF.

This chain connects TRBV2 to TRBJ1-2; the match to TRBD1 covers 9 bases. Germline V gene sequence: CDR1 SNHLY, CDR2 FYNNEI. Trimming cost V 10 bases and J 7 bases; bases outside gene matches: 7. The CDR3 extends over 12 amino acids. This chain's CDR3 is CATHDRGGGYTF. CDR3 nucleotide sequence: TGTGCCACTCACGACAGGGGGGGTGGCTACACCTTC. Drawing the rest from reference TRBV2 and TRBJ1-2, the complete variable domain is EPEVTQTPSHQVTQMGQEVILRCVPISNHLYFYWYRQILGQKVEFLVSFYNNEISEKSEIFDDQFSVERPDGSNFTLKIRSTKLEDSAMYFCATHDRGGGYTFGSGTRLTVV.

The CDR3 coding sequence is TGCGCCAGCAGTATACATGCCGGGAATGAGCAGTTCTTC. Its protein is CASSIHAGNEQFF. This chain joins TRBV23-1 and TRBJ2-1; D unclear. TRBV23-1 is sorted into the ORF group, with uncertain function. The length of the CDR3 is 13 residues. Trimming stripped 5 bases from V and 7 bases from J, with 12 bases between.

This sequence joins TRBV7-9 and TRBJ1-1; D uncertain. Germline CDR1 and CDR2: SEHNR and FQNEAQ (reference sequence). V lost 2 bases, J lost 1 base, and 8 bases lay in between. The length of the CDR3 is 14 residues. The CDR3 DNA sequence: TGTGCCAGCAGCTTAACCCTCAGGAACACTGAAGCTTTCTTT. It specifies CASSLTLRNTEAFF.

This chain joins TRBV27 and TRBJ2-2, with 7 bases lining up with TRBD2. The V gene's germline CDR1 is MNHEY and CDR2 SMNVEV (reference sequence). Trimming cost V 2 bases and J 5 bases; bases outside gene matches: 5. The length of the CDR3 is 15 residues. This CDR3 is CASSLRLGGTGELFF. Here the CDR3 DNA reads TGTGCCAGCAGTTTACGGCTGGGAGGGACCGGGGAGCTGTTTTTT.

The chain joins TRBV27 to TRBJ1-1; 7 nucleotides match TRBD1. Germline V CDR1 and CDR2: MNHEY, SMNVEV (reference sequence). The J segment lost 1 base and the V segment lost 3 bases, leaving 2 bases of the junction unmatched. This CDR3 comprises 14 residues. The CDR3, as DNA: TGTGCCAGCAGTTTTGCAGGGGGGAACACTGAAGCTTTCTTT. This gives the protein CASSFAGGNTEAFF.

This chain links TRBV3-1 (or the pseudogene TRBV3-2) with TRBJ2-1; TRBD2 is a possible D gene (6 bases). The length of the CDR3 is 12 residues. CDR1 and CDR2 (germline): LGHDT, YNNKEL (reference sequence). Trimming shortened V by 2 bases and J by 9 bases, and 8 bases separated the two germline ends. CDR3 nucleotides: TGTGCCAGCAGCCAATCTAGCGTTGAGCAGTTCTTC. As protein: CASSQSSVEQFF.

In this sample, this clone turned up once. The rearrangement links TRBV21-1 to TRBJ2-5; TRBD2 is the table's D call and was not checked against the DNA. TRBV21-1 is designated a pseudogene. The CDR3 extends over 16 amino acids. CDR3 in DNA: TGTGCCAGCAGCAACGGGGGCGGGAGGGGACAAGAGACCCAGTACTTC. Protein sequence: CASSNGGGRGQETQYF.

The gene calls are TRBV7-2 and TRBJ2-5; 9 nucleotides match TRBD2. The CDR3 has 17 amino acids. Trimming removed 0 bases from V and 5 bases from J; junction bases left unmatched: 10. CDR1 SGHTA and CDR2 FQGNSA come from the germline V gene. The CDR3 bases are TGTGCCAGCAGCTTAGCGCCCATTGGGACTAGCAGGGAGACCCAGTACTTC. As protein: CASSLAPIGTSRETQYF.

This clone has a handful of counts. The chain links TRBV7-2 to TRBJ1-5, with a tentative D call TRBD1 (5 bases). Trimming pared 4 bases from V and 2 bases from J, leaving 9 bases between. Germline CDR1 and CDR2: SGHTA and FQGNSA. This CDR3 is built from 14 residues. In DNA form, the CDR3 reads TGTGCCAGCAGCTCCCCGGGGGGCAATCAGCCCCAGCATTTT. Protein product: CASSSPGGNQPQHF.

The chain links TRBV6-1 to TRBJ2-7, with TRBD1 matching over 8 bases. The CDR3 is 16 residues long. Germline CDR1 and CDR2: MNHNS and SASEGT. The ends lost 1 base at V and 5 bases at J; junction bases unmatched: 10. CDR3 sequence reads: CASSEGQQGVFDEQYF. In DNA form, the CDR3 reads TGTGCCAGCAGTGAAGGACAACAGGGGGTTTTCGACGAGCAGTACTTC.

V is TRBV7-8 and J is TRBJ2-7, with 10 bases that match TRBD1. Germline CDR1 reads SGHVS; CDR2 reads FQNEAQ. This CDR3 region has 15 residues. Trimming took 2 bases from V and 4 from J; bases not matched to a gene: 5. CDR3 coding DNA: TGTGCCAGCAGCTTATTCGGACAGGGGGGATACGAGCAGTACTTC. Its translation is CASSLFGQGGYEQYF.

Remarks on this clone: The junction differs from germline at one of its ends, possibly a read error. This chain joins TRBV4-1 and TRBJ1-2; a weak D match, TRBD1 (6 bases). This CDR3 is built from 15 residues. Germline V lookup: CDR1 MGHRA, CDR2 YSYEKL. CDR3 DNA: TGCGCCAGCAACCAAGGTACAGGGACTAACTATGGCTACACCTTC. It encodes CASNQGTGTNYGYTF.

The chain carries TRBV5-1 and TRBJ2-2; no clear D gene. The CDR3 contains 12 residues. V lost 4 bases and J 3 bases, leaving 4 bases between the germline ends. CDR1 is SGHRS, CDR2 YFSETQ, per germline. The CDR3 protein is CASSRDTGELFF. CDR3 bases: TGCGCCAGCAGCAGAGACACCGGGGAGCTGTTTTTT.

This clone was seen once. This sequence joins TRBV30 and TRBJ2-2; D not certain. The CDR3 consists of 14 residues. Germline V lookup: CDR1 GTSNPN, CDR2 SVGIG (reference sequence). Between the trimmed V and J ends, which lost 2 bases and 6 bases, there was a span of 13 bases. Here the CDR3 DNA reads TGTGCCTGGAGTCCCCGGTTGCCGGCCGGGGAGCTGTTTTTT. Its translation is CAWSPRLPAGELFF.

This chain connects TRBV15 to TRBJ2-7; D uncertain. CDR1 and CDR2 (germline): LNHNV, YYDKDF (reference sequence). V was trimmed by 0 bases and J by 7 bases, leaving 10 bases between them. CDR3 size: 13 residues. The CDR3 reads CATSRETDREQYF. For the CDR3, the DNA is TGTGCCACCAGCAGAGAAACAGACCGGGAGCAGTACTTC. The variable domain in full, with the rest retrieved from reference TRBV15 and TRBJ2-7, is DAMVIQNPRYQVTQFGKPVTLSCSQTLNHNVMYWYQQKSSQAPKLLFHYYDKDFNNEADTPDNFQSRRPNTSFCFLDIRSPGLGDTAMYLCATSRETDREQYFGPGTRLTVT.

The CDR3 protein is CASSSRSEQFNQPQHF. The CDR3, as DNA: TGTGCCAGCAGCTCCCGTTCCGAACAGTTCAATCAGCCCCAGCATTTT. The chain links TRBV13 to TRBJ1-5; no clear D gene. The germline CDR1 and CDR2 sequences are PRHDT and FYEKMQ (reference sequence). This CDR3 is built from 16 residues. V was shortened by 4 bases and J by 3 bases, with 16 bases between the two germline ends.

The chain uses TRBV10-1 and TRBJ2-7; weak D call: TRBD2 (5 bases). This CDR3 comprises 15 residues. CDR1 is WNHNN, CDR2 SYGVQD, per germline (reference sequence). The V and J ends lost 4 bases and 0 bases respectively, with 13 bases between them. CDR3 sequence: CASSVPGESSYEQYF. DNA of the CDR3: TGCGCCAGCAGTGTCCCCGGGGAAAGCTCCTACGAGCAGTACTTC.

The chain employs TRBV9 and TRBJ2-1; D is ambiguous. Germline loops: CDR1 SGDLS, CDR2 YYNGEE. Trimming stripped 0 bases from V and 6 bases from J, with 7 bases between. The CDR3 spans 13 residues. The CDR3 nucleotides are TGTGCCAGCAGCGTAGTTATGAGCAATGAGCAGTTCTTC. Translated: CASSVVMSNEQFF. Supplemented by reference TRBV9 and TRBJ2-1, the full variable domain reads DSGVTQTPKHLITATGQRVTLRCSPRSGDLSVYWYQQSLDQGLQFLIQYYNGEERAKGNILERFSAQQFPDLHSELNLSSLELGDSALYFCASSVVMSNEQFFGPGTRLTVL.

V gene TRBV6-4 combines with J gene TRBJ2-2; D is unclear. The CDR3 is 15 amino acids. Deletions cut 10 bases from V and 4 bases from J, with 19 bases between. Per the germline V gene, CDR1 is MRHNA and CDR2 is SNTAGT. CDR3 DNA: TGTGCCATGCGTAGAGAGAGGATCGCCACCGGGGAGCTGTTTTTT. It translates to CAMRRERIATGELFF.

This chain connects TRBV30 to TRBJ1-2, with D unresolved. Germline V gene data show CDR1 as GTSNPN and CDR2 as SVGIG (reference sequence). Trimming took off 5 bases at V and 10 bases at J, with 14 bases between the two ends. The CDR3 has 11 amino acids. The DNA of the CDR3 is TGTGCCTGGGGTCTAGTCGGGGACTACACCTTC. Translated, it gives CAWGLVGDYTF.

This CDR3 reads CATSDQGQGAFQETQYF. The CDR3 region has the DNA TGTGCCACCAGTGACCAAGGACAGGGGGCTTTTCAAGAGACCCAGTACTTC. The genes are TRBV24-1 and TRBJ2-5; 11 bases fit TRBD1. Germline V lookup: CDR1 KGHDR, CDR2 SFDVKD. The CDR3 contains 17 residues. V lost 4 bases to trimming and J lost 2 bases; unmatched junction nucleotides: 8.